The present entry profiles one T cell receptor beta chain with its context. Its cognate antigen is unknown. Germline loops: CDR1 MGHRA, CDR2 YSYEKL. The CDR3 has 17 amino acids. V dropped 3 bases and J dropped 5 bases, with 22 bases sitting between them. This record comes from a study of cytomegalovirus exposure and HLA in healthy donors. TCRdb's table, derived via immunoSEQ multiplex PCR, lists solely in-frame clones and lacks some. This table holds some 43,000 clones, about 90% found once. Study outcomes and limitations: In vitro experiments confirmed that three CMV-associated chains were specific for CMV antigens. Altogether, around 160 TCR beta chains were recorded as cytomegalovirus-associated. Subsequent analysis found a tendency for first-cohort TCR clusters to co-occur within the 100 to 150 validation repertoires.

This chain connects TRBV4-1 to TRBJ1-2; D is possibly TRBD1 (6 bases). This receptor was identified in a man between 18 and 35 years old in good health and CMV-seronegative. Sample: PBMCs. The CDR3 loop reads CASSHPNRDMAHYGYTF. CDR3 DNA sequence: TGCGCCAGCAGCCATCCTAACAGGGATATGGCCCATTATGGCTACACCTTC.